Presented here are 23 T cell receptor beta chains from one specimen sequenced in a study of shared clonotypes between healthy human individuals. Sequencing used immunoSEQ multiplex PCR; TCRdb keeps in-frame clones, though not all of them. The table includes around 200,000 clones, approximately 61% detected once. The specimen was memory CD4+ T cells sorted from blood. Noted subset: CD45RA-negative fraction. The receptors were sampled from a man aged 25 to 40 in good health.

The chain employs TRBV7-8 and TRBJ2-2; 9 nucleotides align to TRBD2. V was pared by 5 bases and J by 7 bases, with 11 bases of the junction left unmatched. CDR1 is SGHVS and CDR2 is FQNEAQ in the germline V gene. The CDR3 extends over 16 amino acids. CDR3 in DNA: TGTGCCAGCAGCCCCTACCGCGGGAGGGCCTTCGGGGAGCTGTTTTTT. Translation: CASSPYRGRAFGELFF.

This clone was picked up a small number of times. The rearrangement joins TRBV11-2 to TRBJ2-7, with a tentative D call TRBD1 (5 bases). With 5 bases removed from V and 1 base from J, the gap between germline ends came to 18 bases. CDR3 length: 16 amino acids. Germline V lookup: CDR1 SGHAT, CDR2 FQNNGV. This CDR3 reads CASSPIARQGSYEQYF. For the CDR3, the DNA is TGTGCCAGCAGCCCCATTGCGCGGCAGGGATCCTACGAGCAGTACTTC.

The rearrangement uses TRBV5-6 and TRBJ2-5; D not resolved. The V gene lost 4 bases and the J gene lost 4 bases, with 11 bases spanning the gap. Germline CDR1 is SGHDT and CDR2 is YYEEEE. CDR3 size: 13 residues. DNA for the CDR3: TGTGCCAGCAGCCCAAGTGACGGAGAGACCCAGTACTTC. Its protein product is CASSPSDGETQYF.

The V call is TRBV5-1, the J call TRBJ2-1, with D hard to call. The CDR3 consists of 18 residues. Germline CDR1 and CDR2: SGHRS and YFSETQ. With 0 bases removed from V and 6 bases from J, the gap between germline ends came to 22 bases. The CDR3 spells CASSLAARLIEFPNEQFF. The CDR3 coding sequence is TGCGCCAGCAGCTTGGCAGCGCGTCTAATCGAATTTCCCAATGAGCAGTTCTTC.

The gene calls are TRBV13 and TRBJ2-1; 9 bases map to TRBD2. The trim removed 4 bases at V and 8 bases at J, leaving 9 bases unmatched. Germline V lookup: CDR1 PRHDT, CDR2 FYEKMQ (reference sequence). This CDR3 spans 15 amino acids. This CDR3 is CASSSYLAGVYEQFF. In DNA, the CDR3 is TGTGCCAGCAGCTCCTACTTAGCGGGAGTATATGAGCAGTTCTTC.

The chain couples TRBV11-3 to TRBJ2-7; D is ambiguous. This CDR3 is 12 amino acids long. Germline V CDR1 and CDR2: SGHNT, YENEEA. Trimming stripped 5 bases from V and 2 bases from J, with 7 bases between. This CDR3 reads CASSPNTYEQYF. The CDR3 bases are TGTGCCAGCAGCCCCAACACCTACGAGCAGTACTTC.

V is TRBV28 and J is TRBJ1-1, with a possible D match to TRBD1 (6 bases). V lost 6 bases and J 1 base, leaving 21 bases between the germline ends. The CDR3 contains 17 residues. Germline V gene lookup returns CDR1 MDHEN and CDR2 SYDVKM. The CDR3 sequence is CASSPLLLTGGNTEAFF. In DNA, the CDR3 is TGTGCCAGCAGCCCTCTCCTCTTGACAGGTGGGAACACTGAAGCTTTCTTT.

The chain carries TRBV2 and TRBJ2-4; 11 positions match TRBD1. Germline assignment: CDR1 SNHLY and CDR2 FYNNEI. V was clipped by 7 bases and J by 8 bases; unmatched bases: 7. This CDR3 spans 14 amino acids. This CDR3 reads CASKGDRGSDIQYF. DNA for the CDR3: TGTGCCAGCAAAGGGGACAGGGGGTCGGACATTCAGTACTTC.

This chain joins TRBV29-1 and TRBJ2-3; the D is unclear. V was cut by 0 bases and J by 2 bases, with 6 bases left in between. CDR1 is SQVTM, CDR2 ANQGSEA, per germline. CDR3 length equals 13 residues. The CDR3 here is CSVEESFTDTQYF. As DNA, the CDR3 is TGCAGCGTTGAAGAGTCCTTCACAGATACGCAGTATTTT.

This chain connects TRBV5-6 to TRBJ2-3, with D maybe TRBD1 (5 bases). Germline V gives CDR1 SGHDT, CDR2 YYEEEE. The CDR3 consists of 15 residues. V shed 6 bases and J shed 2 bases, with 16 bases lying between them. This CDR3 reads CASTTRGGTTDTQYF. The CDR3 nucleotides read TGTGCCAGCACCACAAGGGGTGGTACCACAGATACGCAGTATTTT.

This clone was observed a few times. CDR3 nucleotide sequence: TGTGCCAGCAGTTTTCGGGAGGGGGCCTACGAGCAGTACTTC. Its protein is CASSFREGAYEQYF. This chain uses TRBV27 with TRBJ2-7; 8 bases line up with TRBD2. Germline loops: CDR1 MNHEY, CDR2 SMNVEV (reference sequence). The CDR3 length is 14 residues. The V segment lost 3 bases and the J segment 2 bases; nucleotides outside the gene matches: 3.

This chain uses TRBV18 with TRBJ2-5; no clear D gene. Germline V gene data show CDR1 as KGHSH and CDR2 as LQKENI. This CDR3 comprises 13 residues. Trimming cost V 6 bases and J 1 base, with 9 bases left between them. CDR3 region: CASSPLSQETQYF. The CDR3 DNA sequence: TGTGCCAGCTCTCCGTTGAGCCAAGAGACCCAGTACTTC.

In this sample, this clone turned up a few times. The chain has TRBV5-6 and TRBJ2-3; TRBD1 aligns across 10 bases. Losses at the gene ends were 5 bases for V and 3 bases for J; bases not matched to a gene: 6. This CDR3 is built from 15 residues. Germline V gene sequence: CDR1 SGHDT, CDR2 YYEEEE. The CDR3 is CASRPRDRGTDTQYF. The CDR3 DNA reads as TGTGCCAGCAGGCCTAGGGACAGGGGTACAGATACGCAGTATTTT.

A note on this clone: Other DNA sequences in the same sample also yield this CDR3. V gene TRBV6-1 combines with J gene TRBJ1-3, with 8 nucleotides matching TRBD1. The germline V gene encodes CDR1 MNHNS and CDR2 SASEGT. The CDR3 contains 16 residues. The ends lost 0 bases at V and 2 bases at J; junction bases unmatched: 3. The CDR3 DNA follows: TGTGCCAGCAGTGAAGCGGGGACAGGAGCTGGAAACACCATATATTTT. Translating gives CASSEAGTGAGNTIYF.

The rearrangement uses TRBV18 and TRBJ2-5, with D unresolved. Looked up from germline, CDR1 is KGHSH and CDR2 is LQKENI. V lost 4 bases to trimming and J lost 2 bases, with 11 bases between them. CDR3 length: 14 residues. CDR3 DNA sequence: TGTGCCAGCTCACTCCGGGTGGGGCAAGAGACCCAGTACTTC. Encoded protein: CASSLRVGQETQYF.

In the case of this clone: The sample has other DNA sequences that encode this CDR3 too. This rearrangement joins TRBV4-3 to TRBJ2-2; 9 bases fit TRBD2. Germline assignment: CDR1 LGHNA and CDR2 YSLEER. After removal of 3 bases from V and 7 bases from J, the junction contained 0 bases not matched to a gene. The CDR3 extends over 13 amino acids. The CDR3, as DNA: TGCGCCAGCAGCCAGCGGGAGGGCGGGGAGCTGTTTTTT. Translated, it gives CASSQREGGELFF.

This clone occurred once. CDR3 nucleotide sequence: TGTGCCAGCAGCAAACTGGACAGGAGTGGAAACACCATATATTTT. The encoded protein is CASSKLDRSGNTIYF. The genes are TRBV5-8 and TRBJ1-3; 7 nucleotides line up with TRBD1. The V gene end was trimmed by 4 bases and the J gene end by 3 bases; junction bases not matched to a gene: 7. Germline values: CDR1 SGHTS, CDR2 YDEGEE. The CDR3 contains 15 residues.

The rearrangement uses TRBV2 and TRBJ2-3; 10 positions agree with TRBD2. The CDR3 extends over 18 amino acids. The germline V gene has CDR1 SNHLY and CDR2 FYNNEI. J lost 0 bases, V lost 1 base, and 7 bases had no gene match. The CDR3 loop is CASSEVAGGYSSTDTQYF. The CDR3 DNA sequence: TGTGCCAGCAGTGAAGTAGCGGGAGGCTATTCTAGCACAGATACGCAGTATTTT.

This clone was observed once. The CDR3 region has the DNA TGTGCCAGCAGCTTGAGAGGTGTCAAAGAGACCCAGTACTTC. Translated: CASSLRGVKETQYF. This rearrangement joins TRBV5-4 to TRBJ2-5; no clear D gene. CDR1 and CDR2 from the germline V gene are SGHNT and YYREEE (reference sequence). The V and J ends lost 1 base and 3 bases respectively, with 10 bases between them. CDR3 size: 14 residues.

The rearrangement links TRBV9 to TRBJ2-2, with D uncertain. Germline CDR1 SGDLS, CDR2 YYNGEE. This CDR3 has 15 residues. V was pared by 2 bases and J by 5 bases, with 13 bases between. As DNA, the CDR3 is TGTGCCAGCAGCGTCAAAGGTGTGAGAACCGGGGAGCTGTTTTTT. Translated: CASSVKGVRTGELFF.

This clone came up once. The rearrangement uses TRBV19 and TRBJ1-5; D ambiguous. V gave up 2 bases and J gave up 0 bases, with 5 bases separating them. Germline CDR1 is LNHDA and CDR2 is SQIVND (reference sequence). This CDR3 is 14 amino acids long. The CDR3 is CASSIQNSNQPQHF. CDR3 DNA sequence: TGTGCCAGTAGTATACAGAATAGCAATCAGCCCCAGCATTTT.

The J gene is TRBJ2-7, the V gene TRBV2; TRBD1 agrees at 8 bases. Germline assignment: CDR1 SNHLY and CDR2 FYNNEI. The V gene end was trimmed by 6 bases and the J gene end by 6 bases; junction bases not matched to a gene: 13. The CDR3 runs 15 residues. As DNA, the CDR3 is TGTGCCAGCAGCTTGACGGCAGGGGGCGTAGGCGAGCAGTACTTC. Its translation is CASSLTAGGVGEQYF.

The chain uses TRBV2 and TRBJ2-1; D ambiguous. This CDR3 region has 13 residues. Looked up from germline, CDR1 is SNHLY and CDR2 is FYNNEI. Trimming stripped 9 bases from V and 0 bases from J, with 9 bases between. The CDR3 nucleotides read TGTGCCAGTACCCTGAGCTCCTACAATGAGCAGTTCTTC. Its translation is CASTLSSYNEQFF. The full variable domain, its missing parts supplied by reference TRBV2 and TRBJ2-1, is EPEVTQTPSHQVTQMGQEVILRCVPISNHLYFYWYRQILGQKVEFLVSFYNNEISEKSEIFDDQFSVERPDGSNFTLKIRSTKLEDSAMYFCASTLSSYNEQFFGPGTRLTVL.